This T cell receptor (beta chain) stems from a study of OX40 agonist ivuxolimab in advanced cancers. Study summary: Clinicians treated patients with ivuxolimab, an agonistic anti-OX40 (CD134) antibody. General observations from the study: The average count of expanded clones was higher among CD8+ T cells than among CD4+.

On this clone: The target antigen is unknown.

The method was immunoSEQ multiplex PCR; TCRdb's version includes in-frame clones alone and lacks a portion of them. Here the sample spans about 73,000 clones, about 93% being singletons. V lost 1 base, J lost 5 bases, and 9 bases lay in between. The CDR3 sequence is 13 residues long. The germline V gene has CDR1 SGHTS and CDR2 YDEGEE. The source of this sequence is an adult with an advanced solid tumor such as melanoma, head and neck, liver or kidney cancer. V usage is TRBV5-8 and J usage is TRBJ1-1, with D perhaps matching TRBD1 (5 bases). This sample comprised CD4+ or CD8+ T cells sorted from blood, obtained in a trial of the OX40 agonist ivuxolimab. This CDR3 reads CASSLQGGTEAFF. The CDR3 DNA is TGTGCCAGCAGCTTGCAGGGAGGAACTGAAGCTTTCTTT.